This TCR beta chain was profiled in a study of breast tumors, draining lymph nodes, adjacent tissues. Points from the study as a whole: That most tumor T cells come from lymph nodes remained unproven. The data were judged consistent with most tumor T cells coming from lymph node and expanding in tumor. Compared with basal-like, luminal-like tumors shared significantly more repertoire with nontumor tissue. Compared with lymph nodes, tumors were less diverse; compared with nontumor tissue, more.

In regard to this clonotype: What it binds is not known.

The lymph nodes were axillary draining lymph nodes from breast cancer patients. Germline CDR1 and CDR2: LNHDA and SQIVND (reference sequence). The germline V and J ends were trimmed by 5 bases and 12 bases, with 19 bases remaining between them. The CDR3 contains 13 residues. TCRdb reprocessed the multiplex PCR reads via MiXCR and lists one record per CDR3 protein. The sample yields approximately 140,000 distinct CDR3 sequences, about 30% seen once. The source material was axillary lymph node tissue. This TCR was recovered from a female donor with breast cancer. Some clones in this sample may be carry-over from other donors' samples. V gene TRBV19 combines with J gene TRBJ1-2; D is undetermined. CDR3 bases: TGTGCCAGTAGTGCTCGCCGGTATCTTGGAAACACCTTC. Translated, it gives CASSARRYLGNTF.